The 26 T cell receptor beta chains given below trace back to one sample, sequenced in a study of T cells in tuberculosis. Some clones are missing from TCRdb's copy, which holds only in-frame ones; the method was immunoSEQ multiplex PCR. The sample lists approximately 40,000 clones; roughly 94% were seen once. Time point noted: new active TB diagnosis, blood taken before or within 7 days of starting treatment. The sequencing here drew on PBMCs, taken at tuberculosis diagnosis. The source is an adult with tuberculosis.

The chain has TRBV19 and TRBJ2-2; 9 bases line up with TRBD1. The germline gives CDR1 LNHDA, CDR2 SQIVND (reference sequence). CDR3 length: 15 amino acids. Germline trimming cut 9 bases from V and 5 bases from J; bases unmatched to any gene: 10. The CDR3 spells CASTFGTGNTGELFF. CDR3 nucleotides: TGTGCCAGCACATTTGGGACAGGGAATACCGGGGAGCTGTTTTTT.

The chain has TRBV5-6 and TRBJ2-7; 9 bases match TRBD1. J gave up 8 bases and V 2 bases, and 11 bases lay outside the gene matches. This CDR3 spans 15 amino acids. Germline CDR1 is SGHDT and CDR2 is YYEEEE. The CDR3 sequence is CASSFGLGDREKQYF. The CDR3 region has the DNA TGTGCCAGCAGCTTTGGGCTCGGGGACAGGGAAAAGCAGTACTTC.

The J gene is TRBJ2-7, the V gene TRBV14; D gene ambiguous. CDR3 length equals 14 residues. Trimming cost V 1 base and J 2 bases, with 9 bases left between them. CDR1 and CDR2 from the germline V gene are SGHDN and FVKESK. For the CDR3, the DNA is TGTGCCAGCAGCCAAGGTCTAGGCCCCTACGAGCAGTACTTC. Translating gives CASSQGLGPYEQYF.

The J gene is TRBJ1-5, the V gene TRBV7-8; tentative D call: TRBD1 (6 bases). The CDR3 is 14 amino acids. Germline CDR1 SGHVS, CDR2 FQNEAQ. Trimming removed 5 bases from V and 6 bases from J, with 14 bases in between. The CDR3 loop reads CASSRTGYRQPQHF. The CDR3 DNA is TGTGCCAGCAGCAGAACAGGGTACCGTCAGCCCCAGCATTTT.

The chain joins TRBV6-5 to TRBJ2-3; 8 nucleotides match TRBD1. The V segment lost 8 bases and the J segment 0 bases; nucleotides outside the gene matches: 1. The CDR3 runs 13 residues. The V gene's germline CDR1 is MNHEY and CDR2 SVGAGI. The CDR3 sequence is CASWTGSTDTQYF. DNA for the CDR3: TGTGCCAGCTGGACAGGGAGCACAGATACGCAGTATTTT.

The chain employs TRBV10-3 and TRBJ2-1, with 9 bases aligning to TRBD2. V lost 4 bases to trimming and J lost 4 bases; unmatched junction nucleotides: 8. The CDR3 consists of 16 residues. Germline CDR1 and CDR2: ENHRY and SYGVKD. CDR3 amino acids: CAISADLAGSYNEQFF. The CDR3 coding sequence is TGTGCCATCAGTGCCGATCTAGCGGGGTCTTACAATGAGCAGTTCTTC.

The chain is built from TRBV19 and TRBJ2-2; TRBD1 matches at 9 bases. Germline assignment: CDR1 LNHDA and CDR2 SQIVND (reference sequence). This CDR3 spans 18 amino acids. Trimming removed 1 base from V and 2 bases from J; junction bases left unmatched: 8. In DNA, the CDR3 is TGTGCCAGTAGTATAGGCCTCATACAGGGGGCAAACACCGGGGAGCTGTTTTTT. As protein: CASSIGLIQGANTGELFF.

The V and J genes are TRBV11-3 and TRBJ2-1; 11 bases are a match to TRBD2. CDR1 and CDR2 (germline): SGHNT, YENEEA. The length of the CDR3 is 17 residues. V shed 3 bases and J 4 bases; nucleotides not matched to a gene: 8. CDR3 sequence: CASSFEASGGSYNEQFF. CDR3 coding DNA: TGTGCCAGCAGCTTCGAAGCTAGCGGGGGGTCGTACAATGAGCAGTTCTTC.

This clone is a singleton in its sample. The rearrangement links TRBV7-2 to TRBJ2-1; the D gene is possibly TRBD2 (6 bases). Looked up from germline, CDR1 is SGHTA and CDR2 is FQGNSA. V was clipped by 4 bases and J by 3 bases, with 13 bases between them. CDR3 length: 15 residues. The CDR3: CASSSRDSGYNEQFF. The CDR3 DNA reads as TGTGCCAGCAGCTCCCGGGACTCCGGCTACAATGAGCAGTTCTTC. Combining the CDR3 with reference TRBV7-2 and TRBJ2-1 gives the whole variable domain GAGVSQSPSNKVTEKGKDVELRCDPISGHTALYWYRQSLGQGLEFLIYFQGNSAPDKSGLPSDRFSAERTGGSVSTLTIQRTQQEDSAVYLCASSSRDSGYNEQFFGPGTRLTVL.

This clone was counted between two and nine times. This rearrangement joins TRBV5-6 to TRBJ1-5; TRBD1 aligns across 7 bases. After removal of 2 bases from V and 9 bases from J, the junction contained 8 bases not matched to a gene. From germline, CDR1 is SGHDT and CDR2 YYEEEE. This CDR3 is 14 amino acids long. CDR3 sequence reads: CASSFKGGRWPQHF. CDR3 sequence (DNA): TGTGCCAGCAGCTTTAAAGGGGGCCGTTGGCCCCAGCATTTT.

The V and J genes are TRBV29-1 and TRBJ1-2; the match to TRBD1 covers 9 bases. CDR3 size: 15 residues. Per the germline V gene, CDR1 is SQVTM and CDR2 is ANQGSEA. The V segment lost 5 bases and the J segment 5 bases; nucleotides outside the gene matches: 12. The CDR3 is CSVFTPTGGFYGYTF. CDR3 in DNA: TGCAGCGTTTTCACCCCGACAGGGGGGTTTTATGGCTACACCTTC.

The rearrangement links TRBV11-3 to TRBJ2-7; D unresolved. Trimming cost V 4 bases and J 1 base, with 17 bases left between them. Germline V lookup: CDR1 SGHNT, CDR2 YENEEA. The CDR3 is 16 amino acids. CDR3 loop: CASSSDRVPISYEQYF. CDR3 bases: TGTGCCAGCAGCTCAGACCGGGTTCCCATATCCTACGAGCAGTACTTC.

CDR3 nucleotides: TGTGCCAGCCAACAGAACTCTGGAAACACCATATATTTT. Translation: CASQQNSGNTIYF. The chain couples TRBV25-1 to TRBJ1-3; D is unresolved. The V end lost 8 bases, the J end lost 0 bases, and 8 bases lay between the germline ends. Germline values: CDR1 MGHDK, CDR2 SYGVNS. CDR3 size: 13 residues.

The CDR3 bases are TGCAGCGTTGTCAGGGGAAGCACCGGGGAGCTGTTTTTT. Translating gives CSVVRGSTGELFF. The chain joins TRBV29-1 to TRBJ2-2; possibly TRBD1 for D (6 bases). This CDR3 has 13 amino acids. Germline V gene data show CDR1 as SQVTM and CDR2 as ANQGSEA. Trimming cost V 4 bases and J 4 bases, with 10 bases left between them.

The chain carries TRBV6-5 and TRBJ1-3; D not resolved. Trimming left V 4 bases short and J 0 bases short, with 7 bases between. The CDR3 consists of 14 residues. Germline assignment: CDR1 MNHEY and CDR2 SVGAGI. The CDR3 region has the DNA TGTGCCAGCAGTTCCCCGTACTCTGGAAACACCATATATTTT. Encoded protein: CASSSPYSGNTIYF.

This chain connects TRBV5-4 to TRBJ2-7; unclear D gene. The CDR3 has 15 residues. V lost 0 bases, J lost 3 bases, and 13 bases lay in between. Per the germline V gene, CDR1 is SGHNT and CDR2 is YYREEE (reference sequence). The CDR3 coding sequence is TGTGCCAGCAGCTTGGGGTCAGAGGATGTCTACGAGCAGTACTTC. This gives the protein CASSLGSEDVYEQYF.

V and J are TRBV10-3 and TRBJ1-1; TRBD1 matches 11 bases. CDR1 and CDR2 from the germline V gene are ENHRY and SYGVKD. CDR3 length equals 18 residues. V gave up 5 bases and J gave up 4 bases; unmatched junction bases: 15. The DNA of the CDR3 is TGTGCCATCAGTAAATCGCTCGGGACAGGGGGAGGCGGCACTGAAGCTTTCTTT. This codes for CAISKSLGTGGGGTEAFF.

The gene calls are TRBV5-1 and TRBJ1-3; D remains ambiguous. The V end lost 2 bases, the J end lost 2 bases, and 17 bases lay between the germline ends. CDR1 and CDR2 (germline): SGHRS, YFSETQ. The length of the CDR3 is 17 residues. The CDR3 reads CASSFRPAREAGNTIYF. The CDR3, as DNA: TGCGCCAGCAGCTTTCGACCTGCTAGAGAGGCTGGAAACACCATATATTTT. Full variable domain (missing parts from reference TRBV5-1 and TRBJ1-3): KAGVTQTPRYLIKTRGQQVTLSCSPISGHRSVSWYQQTPGQGLQFLFEYFSETQRNKGNFPGRFSGRQFSNSRSEMNVSTLELGDSALYLCASSFRPAREAGNTIYFGEGSWLTVV.

This clone was found once. V usage is TRBV4-1 and J usage is TRBJ1-1; D not certain. The CDR3 consists of 13 residues. The V gene's germline CDR1 is MGHRA and CDR2 YSYEKL. Trimming left V 1 base short and J 0 bases short, with 3 bases between. This chain's CDR3 is CASSQGMNTEAFF. CDR3 nucleotides: TGCGCCAGCAGCCAAGGTATGAACACTGAAGCTTTCTTT.

The chain is built from TRBV2 and TRBJ2-7; 9 bases are a match to TRBD1. J gave up 3 bases and V 7 bases, and 13 bases lay outside the gene matches. The CDR3 has 16 residues. Germline V CDR1 and CDR2: SNHLY, FYNNEI. The CDR3 loop reads CASTQTGTGFLYEQYF. In DNA, the CDR3 is TGTGCCAGCACTCAGACCGGGACAGGGTTTCTCTACGAGCAGTACTTC.

The rearrangement uses TRBV5-1 and TRBJ2-4, with a weak D call TRBD2 (6 bases). The length of the CDR3 is 18 residues. Germline CDR1 is SGHRS and CDR2 is YFSETQ. V lost 5 bases and J lost 0, with 21 bases in between. The CDR3 reads CASSSTSPPPRAKNIQYF. The CDR3 bases are TGCGCCAGCAGTTCGACTAGTCCACCACCAAGAGCCAAAAACATTCAGTACTTC.

This clone appeared a single time. The chain uses TRBV7-8 and TRBJ2-1; TRBD2 matches 12 bases. The trim removed 5 bases at V and 7 bases at J, leaving 9 bases unmatched. Per the germline V gene, CDR1 is SGHVS and CDR2 is FQNEAQ. This CDR3 has 16 amino acids. CDR3 sequence: CASSRTSGASRNEQFF. The CDR3 DNA follows: TGTGCCAGCAGCCGGACTAGCGGGGCGTCACGGAATGAGCAGTTCTTC.

The V gene is TRBV30, the J gene TRBJ1-3; 8 bases fit TRBD1. V dropped 5 bases and J dropped 0; count of bases not matched to a gene: 9. Germline V gene data show CDR1 as GTSNPN and CDR2 as SVGIG (reference sequence). This CDR3 has 16 amino acids. CDR3 residues: CAWEGRQGTSGNTIYF. The CDR3 DNA follows: TGTGCCTGGGAGGGGAGACAGGGGACCTCTGGAAACACCATATATTTT.

The J gene is TRBJ1-2, the V gene TRBV10-2; TRBD1 might be the D (6 bases). The CDR3 is 13 residues long. V was trimmed by 4 bases and J by 7 bases, leaving 13 bases between them. CDR1 is WSHSY and CDR2 is SAAADI in the germline V gene. The CDR3 DNA reads TGCGCCAGCAGTGCACAGGGAAATGGTGGCTACACCTTC. Its protein is CASSAQGNGGYTF.

The chain joins TRBV6-6 to TRBJ2-1; 12 bases fit TRBD2. Trimming cost V 6 bases and J 10 bases; bases outside gene matches: 1. CDR3 length equals 12 residues. Germline V gene sequence: CDR1 MNHNY, CDR2 SVGAGI (reference sequence). The CDR3 loop reads CASRLAGGEQFF. The DNA of the CDR3 is TGTGCCAGCAGGCTAGCGGGGGGGGAGCAGTTCTTC.

The J gene is TRBJ1-2, the V gene TRBV7-3; 10 bases line up with TRBD1. The V gene's germline CDR1 is SGHTA and CDR2 FQGTGA. The CDR3 runs to 17 residues. V shed 8 bases, J shed 6 bases, and the junction held 18 bases outside the gene matches. The CDR3: CASPLTRGTGVRNGYTF. DNA for the CDR3: TGTGCCAGCCCTCTAACACGAGGGACAGGGGTACGTAATGGCTACACCTTC.